These 5 T cell receptor beta chains were all obtained from the same sample, sequenced in a study of shared clonotypes between healthy human individuals. Method: immunoSEQ multiplex PCR; TCRdb's copy keeps in-frame clones and lacks some. The table lists some 2,500,000 clones, roughly 93% of them singletons. Sequencing was done on a sample of naive CD4+ T cells from PBMCs. Stated subset: CD45RA+ positively selected. Source of these receptors: a man between 18 and 29 years old in good health. Some clones in this sample may be carry-over from other donors' samples.

Comments on this clone: This sample includes further DNA sequences coding for the same CDR3. The chain uses TRBV6-6 and TRBJ2-7; TRBD2 is a possible D gene (7 bases). The V end lost 8 bases, the J end lost 3 bases, and 11 bases lay between the germline ends. The CDR3 contains 12 residues. The germline CDR1 and CDR2 sequences are MNHNY and SVGAGI (reference sequence). The CDR3: CASGGGSYEQYF. CDR3 in DNA: TGTGCCAGCGGGGGCGGGAGCTACGAGCAGTACTTC.

The rearrangement joins TRBV6-6 to TRBJ2-7; D gene unclear. Trimming took 2 bases from V and 2 from J, leaving 7 bases between them. The CDR3 runs to 13 residues. The germline CDR1 and CDR2 sequences are MNHNY and SVGAGI (reference sequence). This CDR3 reads CASSYTAPYEQYF. DNA for the CDR3: TGTGCCAGCAGTTACACCGCTCCCTACGAGCAGTACTTC.

Of note for this clone: This sample also contains other DNA sequences that code for the same CDR3. The CDR3 is CASSLEEGTEAFF. In DNA form, the CDR3 reads TGTGCCAGCAGCTTAGAGGAGGGCACTGAAGCTTTCTTT. This sequence joins TRBV7-9 and TRBJ1-1; no firm D call. This CDR3 region has 13 residues. V shed 1 base and J shed 4 bases, with 7 bases lying between them. Germline values: CDR1 SEHNR, CDR2 FQNEAQ (reference sequence).

V is TRBV10-3 and J is TRBJ1-3, with 9 bases identical to TRBD1. Germline V gives CDR1 ENHRY, CDR2 SYGVKD. There are 16 residues in the CDR3. With 6 bases clipped from V and 1 base from J, the junction kept 7 bases outside the gene matches. CDR3 loop: CAIRPGQGLSGNTIYF. The CDR3 DNA is TGTGCCATCAGACCGGGACAGGGTTTGTCTGGAAACACCATATATTTT.

The chain joins TRBV9 to TRBJ1-1, with 10 nucleotides matching TRBD1. The length of the CDR3 is 15 residues. The ends lost 2 bases at V and 8 bases at J; junction bases unmatched: 9. The germline V gene encodes CDR1 SGDLS and CDR2 YYNGEE. This chain's CDR3 is CASSVLGDRGLEAFF. The CDR3 bases are TGTGCCAGCAGCGTCCTCGGGGACAGGGGCTTAGAAGCTTTCTTT.